Listed here are 21 T cell receptor beta chains from one sample, sequenced in a study of blood T cell repertoires in COVID-19. Assay used: immunoSEQ multiplex PCR; TCRdb lists only in-frame clones, some missing. The data contain 190,000 or so clones, roughly 90% of them seen just once; the ten biggest clones take up around 8.4%. Sequenced sample: PBMCs or T cells enriched from blood (not recorded which). The receptors shown here come from a young woman who had recovered from COVID-19.

This sequence joins TRBV2 and TRBJ2-7; TRBD1 matches 10 bases. The CDR3 covers 15 residues. CDR1 SNHLY and CDR2 FYNNEI come from the germline V gene. J was trimmed by 6 bases and V by 3 bases; bases with no gene match: 8. The CDR3 nucleotides are TGTGCCAGCAGTGATAGACAGGGGGCCCTCCGCGAGCAGTACTTC. This translates into CASSDRQGALREQYF. Using reference TRBV2 and TRBJ2-7 for the parts outside the CDR3, the full variable domain is EPEVTQTPSHQVTQMGQEVILRCVPISNHLYFYWYRQILGQKVEFLVSFYNNEISEKSEIFDDQFSVERPDGSNFTLKIRSTKLEDSAMYFCASSDRQGALREQYFGPGTRLTVT.

This clone has a handful of counts. V is TRBV6-5 and J is TRBJ1-2; 10 nucleotides line up with TRBD1. There are 13 residues in the CDR3. With 6 bases clipped from V and 6 bases from J, the junction kept 4 bases outside the gene matches. CDR1 and CDR2 from the germline V gene are MNHEY and SVGAGI. CDR3: CASSDRGPDGYTF. Here the CDR3 DNA reads TGTGCCAGCAGCGACAGGGGGCCAGATGGCTACACCTTC.

V is TRBV27 and J is TRBJ2-3; D possibly corresponds to TRBD2 (5 bases). CDR3 length: 18 residues. The V and J ends lost 4 bases and 2 bases respectively, with 22 bases between them. Per the germline V gene, CDR1 is MNHEY and CDR2 is SMNVEV (reference sequence). CDR3 nucleotides: TGTGCCAGCAGTTCTCCCTCTCGGAGGAGAAGAGACACAGATACGCAGTATTTT. Its protein is CASSSPSRRRRDTDTQYF.

The CDR3 is CASSLYGKPGQGYSPLHF. The CDR3 bases are TGTGCCAGCAGTTTATACGGGAAACCGGGACAGGGGTACTCACCCCTCCACTTT. The rearrangement links TRBV27 to TRBJ1-6, with 10 bases fitting TRBD1. CDR1 and CDR2 from the germline V gene are MNHEY and SMNVEV (reference sequence). With 1 base clipped from V and 10 bases from J, the junction kept 13 bases outside the gene matches. This CDR3 has 18 amino acids.

CDR3 loop: CASSRQGTGELFF. The CDR3 region has the DNA TGTGCCAGTAGTCGACAGGGCACCGGGGAGCTGTTTTTT. This sequence joins TRBV19 and TRBJ2-2; 7 bases map to TRBD1. Germline CDR1 LNHDA, CDR2 SQIVND (reference sequence). This CDR3 region has 13 residues. V lost 5 bases to trimming and J lost 4 bases; unmatched junction nucleotides: 1.

The rearrangement uses TRBV10-1 and TRBJ2-1; TRBD2 matches at 14 bases. The CDR3 runs to 18 residues. Germline V gene sequence: CDR1 WNHNN, CDR2 SYGVQD (reference sequence). After removal of 2 bases from V and 4 bases from J, the junction contained 7 bases not matched to a gene. The CDR3 nucleotides read TGCGCCAGCAGTGAGCTCCGACTAGCGGGGGGGGTTTACAATGAGCAGTTCTTC. Amino acid sequence: CASSELRLAGGVYNEQFF.

This chain links TRBV11-2 with TRBJ2-3, with D perhaps TRBD2 (7 bases). Germline V gene data show CDR1 as SGHAT and CDR2 as FQNNGV. The V end lost 5 bases, the J end lost 6 bases, and 18 bases lay between the germline ends. The CDR3 sequence is 15 residues long. Written as DNA, the CDR3 is TGTGCCAGCAGCCCTCGGGGGGCCGGAGGGGATACGCAGTATTTT. Translating it yields CASSPRGAGGDTQYF.

This clone has a single count. V is TRBV5-1 and J is TRBJ1-1, with TRBD1 identical over 9 bases. The CDR3 runs 17 residues. The V and J ends lost 5 bases and 1 base, in that order; junction bases with no gene match: 12. From germline, CDR1 is SGHRS and CDR2 YFSETQ. The CDR3, as DNA: TGCGCCAGCAGTTCAACGGACAGGGGTGGATCGAACACTGAAGCTTTCTTT. Translation gives CASSSTDRGGSNTEAFF.

The chain couples TRBV5-1 to TRBJ1-4; D unresolved. The CDR3 runs to 15 residues. Trimming took off 0 bases at V and 7 bases at J, with 13 bases between the two ends. Germline V gives CDR1 SGHRS, CDR2 YFSETQ. CDR3 bases: TGCGCCAGCAGCTTGGCCTCCGGGTTGGGTGAAAAACTGTTTTTT. It is translated as CASSLASGLGEKLFF.

This chain uses TRBV24-1 with TRBJ2-7, with D possibly matching TRBD1 (5 bases). The ends were cut back, 9 bases at V and 2 bases at J, with 10 bases in the middle. CDR1 and CDR2 (germline): KGHDR, SFDVKD. The CDR3 consists of 12 residues. The DNA for the CDR3 is TGTGCCACCTCAGCAGGGCCCTACGAGCAGTACTTC. This encodes CATSAGPYEQYF.

This sequence joins TRBV7-3 and TRBJ2-7, with D perhaps TRBD2 (6 bases). V lost 1 base to trimming and J lost 6 bases, with 16 bases between them. Per germline, CDR1 SGHTA and CDR2 FQGTGA. The CDR3 extends over 15 amino acids. The CDR3 DNA reads TGTGCCAGCAGCTTAATGGGGGAGGTTTTGAGCGAGCAGTACTTC. This codes for CASSLMGEVLSEQYF.

The sample holds a few counts of this clone. The CDR3 DNA reads TGTGCCAGCAGCGTAGGCCAGGGTAATTCTTCACCCCTCCACTTT. Protein product: CASSVGQGNSSPLHF. The chain links TRBV9 to TRBJ1-6; D perhaps matches TRBD1 (5 bases). The CDR3 sequence is 15 residues long. The germline V and J ends were trimmed by 0 bases and 9 bases, with 13 bases remaining between them. CDR1 is SGDLS, CDR2 YYNGEE, per germline.

The chain joins TRBV19 to TRBJ1-5; D is possibly TRBD1 (5 bases). Germline values: CDR1 LNHDA, CDR2 SQIVND (reference sequence). V was cut by 5 bases and J by 3 bases, with 8 bases left in between. The CDR3 covers 13 residues. In DNA form, the CDR3 reads TGTGCCAGTAGTTCAGGGTCCAATCAGCCCCAGCATTTT. Translated, it gives CASSSGSNQPQHF.

This clone occurred once. The rearrangement links TRBV20-1 to TRBJ2-7, with D unclear. Trimming cost V 3 bases and J 6 bases, with 12 bases left between them. The CDR3 is 12 amino acids. Germline V lookup: CDR1 DFQATT, CDR2 SNEGSKA (reference sequence). DNA of the CDR3: TGCAGTGCTAGTCTGACTTTGGGCGAGCAGTACTTC. This encodes CSASLTLGEQYF.

This rearrangement joins TRBV28 to TRBJ1-2; TRBD1 might be the D (5 bases). CDR3 length equals 16 residues. Per germline, CDR1 MDHEN and CDR2 SYDVKM. V was cut by 8 bases and J by 2 bases, with 21 bases left in between. The CDR3 coding sequence is TGTGCCAGCCGAGATTTTGGATCAGGGCCGAACTATGGCTACACCTTC. As protein: CASRDFGSGPNYGYTF.

The V and J genes are TRBV18 and TRBJ1-6, with a weak D call TRBD1 (5 bases). Trimming shortened V by 2 bases and J by 7 bases, and 12 bases separated the two germline ends. The CDR3 spans 15 residues. Germline CDR1 and CDR2: KGHSH and LQKENI. CDR3 DNA sequence: TGTGCCAGCTCACCAACGGGACTTTTGAATTCACCCCTCCACTTT. This encodes CASSPTGLLNSPLHF.

The rearrangement joins TRBV2 to TRBJ2-5; D remains unclear. V gave up 2 bases and J gave up 7 bases, with 5 bases separating them. The CDR3 has 11 amino acids. Germline assignment: CDR1 SNHLY and CDR2 FYNNEI. DNA of the CDR3: TGTGCCAGCAGTGAATCTCGGACCCAGTACTTC. Protein: CASSESRTQYF.

CDR3 nucleotides: TGCGCCAGCACCCCGACTGGGGGCGCAACTAATGAAAAACTGTTTTTT. It specifies CASTPTGGATNEKLFF. V usage is TRBV5-1 and J usage is TRBJ1-4; D may be TRBD1 (6 bases). V lost 6 bases and J 0 bases, leaving 15 bases between the germline ends. The CDR3 consists of 16 residues. Germline V gene lookup returns CDR1 SGHRS and CDR2 YFSETQ.

The CDR3 region is CASSLDRGPTTEAFF. Here the CDR3 DNA reads TGTGCCAGCAGCTTGGACAGGGGCCCTACCACTGAAGCTTTCTTT. The chain recombines TRBV5-4 with TRBJ1-1; 7 nucleotides match TRBD1. The CDR3 spans 15 residues. J was trimmed by 4 bases and V by 0 bases; bases with no gene match: 6. Germline V gives CDR1 SGHNT, CDR2 YYREEE (reference sequence).

The V and J genes are TRBV6-1 and TRBJ1-2; a weak D match, TRBD1 (5 bases). The CDR3 totals 16 residues. Trimming left V 2 bases short and J 4 bases short, with 17 bases between. Germline CDR1 MNHNS, CDR2 SASEGT. DNA of the CDR3: TGTGCCAGCAGTGAAAGTTATAACGAGGGACTCTATGGCTACACCTTC. As protein: CASSESYNEGLYGYTF.

The gene calls are TRBV5-4 and TRBJ2-3; 11 nucleotides agree with TRBD2. V shed 1 base, J shed 2 bases, and the junction held 9 bases outside the gene matches. Germline V CDR1 and CDR2: SGHNT, YYREEE (reference sequence). This CDR3 is 18 amino acids long. The CDR3 region has the DNA TGTGCCAGCAGCTTGTCTAGCGGGGGGTCCGCCGTCACAGATACGCAGTATTTT. It codes for CASSLSSGGSAVTDTQYF.